The sample holds a few counts of the clone carrying this TCR beta chain. Its target is unknown. The sample belongs to a study of read filtering for tumor transcriptome and immune sequencing. General observations from the study: Roughly 82% of IR-seq clonotypes had a single read, yet these held approximately 3.7% of reads.

V lost 4 bases and J 6 bases, leaving 22 bases between the germline ends. CDR1 and CDR2 from the germline V gene are SGHRS and YFSETQ. The CDR3 length is 17 residues. This library used about 360 ng RNA and molecular barcoded adaptors spanning alpha/delta and beta/gamma chains. TCRdb re-derived calls from the reads in MiXCR, one entry per CDR3 protein. The sample shows over 90,000 distinct CDR3 sequences, roughly 21% of them seen only once. Sample: a population of CD138-negative cells sorted from bone marrow. This chain links TRBV5-1 with TRBJ2-2; D ambiguous. The origin of this receptor is a donor at least 40 years old with multiple myeloma. This CDR3 reads CASSPIFLVNGPGELFF. The CDR3 DNA is TGCGCCAGCAGCCCGATCTTTCTAGTAAATGGACCCGGGGAGCTGTTTTTT.